These 25 T cell receptor beta chains were sequenced from one sample in a study of CD8+CD57+ T cells in acquired aplastic anemia (dated by TCRdb to 2017 to 2018). Sequencing took place on an Illumina HiSeq 2000. Genomic DNA was used as template for profiling of TCR beta VDJ combinations and CDR3 sequences. TCRdb reworked the public reads: Q25 trimming with fastp, MiXCR clone assembly, productive beta chains retained. When rows share a CDR3 protein, they turn into one entry using the most common DNA and genes. The sample table lists 100,000 to 130,000 distinct CDR3 sequences, 51% of them with a count of one. About 32% of the sample comes from the top ten. What was sequenced was sorted CD4+, CD8+, or CD8+CD57+ T cells (not recorded which) from PBMCs. Every receptor here comes from a human donor in good health, serving as a control.

The CDR3 region is CASSFWGAAYNEQFF. DNA for the CDR3: TGTGCCAGCAGCTTCTGGGGGGCGGCCTACAATGAGCAGTTCTTC. The chain couples TRBV11-2 to TRBJ2-1, with D perhaps matching TRBD1 or TRBD2 (6 bases each). Deletions cut 3 bases from V and 2 bases from J, with 11 bases between. This CDR3 is built from 15 residues. Germline V gene sequence: CDR1 SGHAT, CDR2 FQNNGV.

This clonotype was seen repeatedly, ten times or more. This rearrangement joins TRBV27 to TRBJ2-5; D is unclear. With 0 bases removed from V and 5 bases from J, the gap between germline ends came to 10 bases. This CDR3 comprises 14 residues. The germline gives CDR1 MNHEY, CDR2 SMNVEV (reference sequence). CDR3 sequence reads: CASSLSSRVETQYF. In DNA, the CDR3 is TGTGCCAGCAGTTTATCTTCCCGAGTGGAGACCCAGTACTTC.

V usage is TRBV10-1 and J usage is TRBJ2-7; TRBD1 agrees at 9 bases. Trimming at V came to 4 bases and at J to 5 bases, leaving 12 bases not matched to a gene. CDR3 size: 16 residues. CDR1 and CDR2 (germline): WNHNN, SYGVQD (reference sequence). The CDR3: CASSGGTGPVPDEQYF. The CDR3 region has the DNA TGCGCCAGCAGTGGGGGGACAGGGCCCGTTCCAGACGAGCAGTACTTC.

This chain connects TRBV9 to TRBJ2-6; unclear D gene. This CDR3 is 12 amino acids long. V lost 0 bases, J lost 5 bases, and 0 bases lay in between. Per germline, CDR1 SGDLS and CDR2 YYNGEE. CDR3 sequence (DNA): TGTGCCAGCAGCGTAGGGGCCAACGTCCTGACTTTC. Translation gives CASSVGANVLTF.

This chain links TRBV29-1 with TRBJ1-1; 7 nucleotides agree with TRBD1. CDR3 length: 13 residues. Per germline, CDR1 SQVTM and CDR2 ANQGSEA. V was pared by 5 bases and J by 1 base, with 4 bases of the junction left unmatched. The CDR3 sequence is CSVMRQGNTEAFF. The CDR3 region has the DNA TGCAGCGTTATGAGACAGGGGAACACTGAAGCTTTCTTT.

This clonotype was seen repeatedly, ten times or more. This chain links TRBV4-3 with TRBJ2-7, with D perhaps assigned TRBD1 or TRBD2 (5 bases each). The CDR3 has 18 amino acids. V was shortened by 0 bases and J by 3 bases, with 21 bases between the two germline ends. Germline V gene lookup returns CDR1 LGHNA and CDR2 YSLEER. As DNA, the CDR3 is TGCGCCAGCAGCCAAGATTGGGTGCGGGCAGGGCGAGGCTACGAGCAGTACTTC. It codes for CASSQDWVRAGRGYEQYF.

This clonotype was picked up many times. This chain connects TRBV6-1 to TRBJ1-2, with 9 bases identical to TRBD1. Germline V CDR1 and CDR2: MNHNS, SASEGT. CDR3 length: 15 residues. Trimming at V came to 3 bases and at J to 4 bases, leaving 6 bases not matched to a gene. The CDR3 sequence: CASSDPGQGGYGYTF. CDR3 DNA sequence: TGTGCCAGCAGTGACCCGGGACAGGGAGGCTATGGCTACACCTTC.

The J gene is TRBJ1-6, the V gene TRBV5-4, with D tentatively TRBD1 (5 bases). CDR3 size: 17 residues. CDR1 and CDR2 (germline): SGHNT, YYREEE (reference sequence). V gave up 3 bases and J gave up 4 bases, with 17 bases separating them. This CDR3 is CASSSFQGVGYNSPLHF. For the CDR3, the DNA is TGTGCCAGCAGCTCCTTCCAGGGAGTGGGTTATAATTCACCCCTCCACTTT.

CDR3 sequence reads: CATSIAGDYEQYF. CDR3 sequence (DNA): TGTGCCACCAGCATAGCGGGGGACTACGAGCAGTACTTC. V is TRBV15 and J is TRBJ2-7; 9 nucleotides line up with TRBD2. Trimming removed 4 bases from V and 3 bases from J; junction bases left unmatched: 1. This CDR3 contains 13 residues. The germline gives CDR1 LNHNV, CDR2 YYDKDF (reference sequence).

This clonotype was seen a few times. This sequence joins TRBV2 and TRBJ1-5; TRBD1 matches 9 bases. Per the germline V gene, CDR1 is SNHLY and CDR2 is FYNNEI. V trimming: 5 bases; J trimming: 2 bases; junction bases outside the gene matches: 4. The CDR3 has 15 amino acids. CDR3 in amino acids: CASSPGQGGNQPQHF. CDR3 coding DNA: TGTGCCAGCAGTCCGGGACAGGGAGGCAATCAGCCCCAGCATTTT.

This clonotype appeared a few times. Written as DNA, the CDR3 is TGTGCCAGCAGCCCGGGGGGGCAGGAAGAGACCCAGTACTTC. It codes for CASSPGGQEETQYF. The chain joins TRBV7-2 to TRBJ2-5, with 8 bases lining up with TRBD2. The trim removed 5 bases at V and 3 bases at J, leaving 5 bases unmatched. Germline CDR1 SGHTA, CDR2 FQGNSA. There are 14 residues in the CDR3.

This chain connects TRBV10-3 to TRBJ1-2; no clear D. Trimming cost V 0 bases and J 4 bases, with 9 bases left between them. Germline values: CDR1 ENHRY, CDR2 SYGVKD. The CDR3 loop spans 14 amino acids. The CDR3: CAISESSGLYGYTF. For the CDR3, the DNA is TGTGCCATCAGTGAGTCCTCAGGCCTCTATGGCTACACCTTC.

CDR3 bases: TGCGCCAGCGTCGACAGGGGGGAAGGGACCCAGTACTTC. Translating gives CASVDRGEGTQYF. The V gene is TRBV10-1, the J gene TRBJ2-5; 9 bases line up with TRBD1. The V gene's germline CDR1 is WNHNN and CDR2 SYGVQD (reference sequence). V was clipped by 8 bases and J by 7 bases; unmatched bases: 8. CDR3 length: 13 amino acids.

This clonotype turned up a few times. The chain links TRBV7-6 to TRBJ1-6, with 11 bases lining up with TRBD1. Germline loops: CDR1 SGHVS, CDR2 FNYEAQ. The CDR3 consists of 14 residues. V was clipped by 4 bases and J by 8 bases; unmatched bases: 1. CDR3 in amino acids: CASSSDRGHSPLHF. In DNA form, the CDR3 reads TGTGCCAGCAGCTCGGACAGGGGGCATTCACCCCTCCACTTT.

The chain recombines TRBV5-1 with TRBJ2-6, with D uncertain. V was shortened by 4 bases and J by 0 bases, with 8 bases between the two germline ends. Germline values: CDR1 SGHRS, CDR2 YFSETQ. The CDR3 covers 15 residues. In DNA, the CDR3 is TGCGCCAGCAGCCGTCTCTCCTCTGGGGCCAACGTCCTGACTTTC. It encodes CASSRLSSGANVLTF.

With respect to this clonotype: With a much larger clone just one base away, this may be a read error. The conserved closing phenylalanine or tryptophan is absent in this CDR3, likely reflecting a read error. This chain uses TRBV5-5 with TRBJ2-3; D is undetermined. This CDR3 comprises 15 residues. Trimming cost V 4 bases and J 1 base, with 13 bases left between them. The germline CDR1 and CDR2 sequences are SGHKS and YYEKEE (reference sequence). The CDR3 loop is CASSGVSAGTDTQYS. CDR3 coding DNA: TGTGCCAGCAGCGGGGTCTCTGCTGGCACAGATACGCAGTATTCT.

The genes are TRBV7-8 and TRBJ1-4; unclear D gene. The CDR3 spans 14 residues. Trimming removed 2 bases at V and 1 base at J, with 5 bases between. Per germline, CDR1 SGHVS and CDR2 FQNEAQ. The CDR3 DNA reads TGTGCCAGCAGCTTACCGGGAACTAATGAAAAACTGTTTTTT. This encodes CASSLPGTNEKLFF. The full variable domain, with the rest looked up from reference TRBV7-8 and TRBJ1-4, is GAGVSQSPRYKVAKRGQDVALRCDPISGHVSLFWYQQALGQGPEFLTYFQNEAQLDKSGLPSDRFFAERPEGSVSTLKIQRTQQEDSAVYLCASSLPGTNEKLFFGSGTQLSVL.

This chain joins TRBV19 and TRBJ2-7, with D possibly matching TRBD2 (7 bases). The germline gives CDR1 LNHDA, CDR2 SQIVND (reference sequence). The CDR3 is 15 residues long. Trimming stripped 3 bases from V and 2 bases from J, with 14 bases between. The CDR3 DNA reads TGTGCCAGTAGTATTTGGGGGGGGCCGGCCTACGAGCAGTACTTC. This translates into CASSIWGGPAYEQYF.

The rearrangement uses TRBV6-2 or TRBV6-3 and TRBJ2-3; perhaps TRBD2 as D (6 bases). The V gene lost 11 bases and the J gene lost 7 bases, with 13 bases spanning the gap. The CDR3 length is 11 residues. The germline CDR1 and CDR2 sequences are MNHEY and SVGEGT. The CDR3 bases are TGTGCCGGCGGGGAGCCTAATACGCAGTATTTT. This sequence encodes CAGGEPNTQYF.

The chain links TRBV5-1 to TRBJ2-3, with TRBD2 identical over 10 bases. CDR1 is SGHRS, CDR2 YFSETQ, per germline. V trimming: 5 bases; J trimming: 0 bases; junction bases outside the gene matches: 9. The CDR3 contains 17 residues. The CDR3 nucleotides read TGCGCCAGCAGACTCGGACTAGCGGTGATTAGCACAGATACGCAGTATTTT. It translates to CASRLGLAVISTDTQYF.

V gene TRBV25-1 combines with J gene TRBJ2-7; a possible D gene is TRBD2 (8 bases). Trimming removed 0 bases at V and 2 bases at J, with 23 bases between. Germline values: CDR1 MGHDK, CDR2 SYGVNS. The CDR3 loop spans 19 amino acids. CDR3: CASSEYSSGRDSSTYEQYF. As DNA, the CDR3 is TGTGCCAGCAGTGAATATAGCTCCGGGAGGGACAGCTCCACCTACGAGCAGTACTTC.

This rearrangement joins TRBV10-2 to TRBJ1-6; D is ambiguous. CDR1 and CDR2 (germline): WSHSY, SAAADI. The CDR3 covers 13 residues. Trimming cost V 8 bases and J 10 bases, with 15 bases left between them. The CDR3 loop reads CASGEERTSPLHF. The DNA of the CDR3 is TGCGCCAGCGGAGAGGAACGAACCTCACCCCTCCACTTT.

This sequence joins TRBV2 and TRBJ1-6; D is possibly TRBD1 (6 bases). From germline, CDR1 is SNHLY and CDR2 FYNNEI. The ends were cut back, 6 bases at V and 7 bases at J, with 13 bases in the middle. This CDR3 has 14 amino acids. CDR3 nucleotide sequence: TGTGCCAGCAGCCCCGGGACACAGAATTCACCCCTCCACTTT. Translated, it gives CASSPGTQNSPLHF.

This clonotype was counted many times. The J gene is TRBJ2-2, the V gene TRBV7-2; D might be TRBD1 (6 bases). Germline V gene sequence: CDR1 SGHTA, CDR2 FQGNSA. The CDR3 is 14 amino acids. Trimming took off 4 bases at V and 5 bases at J, with 11 bases between the two ends. CDR3 loop: CASSSDQGTGELFF. CDR3 nucleotide sequence: TGTGCCAGCAGCTCCGACCAGGGGACCGGGGAGCTGTTTTTT.

The chain recombines TRBV11-2 with TRBJ2-3; the match to TRBD2 covers 11 bases. Germline V lookup: CDR1 SGHAT, CDR2 FQNNGV. The CDR3 has 16 residues. V was clipped by 2 bases and J by 11 bases; unmatched bases: 12. The chain's CDR3 is CASSLRQGLAGGEQYF. The CDR3 DNA is TGTGCCAGCAGCTTACGACAGGGGCTAGCGGGGGGTGAGCAGTATTTT.